These 9 T cell receptor beta chains share one sample of origin, sequenced in a study of blood T cell repertoires in COVID-19. Clones were read by immunoSEQ multiplex PCR, and TCRdb kept only the in-frame ones, dropping some. Here the sample spans 35,000 to 40,000 clones, under 90% being singletons. The sequencing sample was made of peripheral blood. These receptor sequences come from a man between 65 and 80 years old with acute or convalescent COVID-19.

The chain uses TRBV12-2 and TRBJ2-7; the table assigns TRBD1, which was not confirmed against the DNA. TRBV12-2 is annotated as a pseudogene. This CDR3 comprises 15 residues. This CDR3 reads CASHLKTTGTYEQYF. As DNA, the CDR3 is TGTGCAAGTCACCTAAAGACGACAGGAACGTACGAGCAGTACTTC.

The CDR3 loop reads CASSLRTGFDEQYF. The CDR3 region has the DNA TGTGCCAGCAGCCTTCGGACAGGGTTCGACGAGCAGTACTTC. The chain combines TRBV3-1 (or the pseudogene TRBV3-2) with TRBJ2-7; 8 positions match TRBD1. The CDR3 has 14 amino acids. Trimming at V came to 4 bases and at J to 5 bases, leaving 7 bases not matched to a gene. Germline loops: CDR1 LGHDT, CDR2 YNNKEL (reference sequence).

CDR3 nucleotides: TGTGCTAGTGGTTTGTTCGGACAGGGCTACACCTTC. Translated, it gives CASGLFGQGYTF. The chain is built from TRBV12-5 and TRBJ1-2; weak D call: TRBD1 (6 bases). V lost 2 bases, J lost 8 bases, and 9 bases lay in between. The V gene's germline CDR1 is LGHNT and CDR2 FRNRAP. The CDR3 covers 12 residues.

The V call is TRBV4-1, the J call TRBJ2-1; 9 bases line up with TRBD2. The CDR3 runs 18 residues. In germline, CDR1 is MGHRA, CDR2 YSYEKL. Trimming cost V 0 bases and J 0 bases; bases outside gene matches: 6. Here the CDR3 reads CASSQDRLAGSSYNEQFF. The CDR3 DNA is TGCGCCAGCAGCCAAGATCGGCTAGCGGGGAGCTCCTACAATGAGCAGTTCTTC.

The chain links TRBV10-1 to TRBJ2-6; possible D gene TRBD2, 5 bases. This CDR3 is built from 17 residues. V gave up 5 bases and J gave up 0 bases, with 14 bases separating them. Germline CDR1 reads WNHNN; CDR2 reads SYGVQD (reference sequence). The CDR3 loop reads CASSTEVGVSGANVLTF. CDR3 DNA: TGCGCCAGCAGTACGGAGGTTGGGGTCTCTGGGGCCAACGTCCTGACTTTC.

Only one count was recorded for this clone. This chain connects TRBV6-2 or TRBV6-3 to TRBJ2-2; no clear D. Germline assignment: CDR1 MNHEY and CDR2 SVGEGT. This CDR3 spans 14 amino acids. V lost 4 bases, J lost 6 bases, and 12 bases lay in between. CDR3 in DNA: TGTGCCAGCAGTTCCACGATGAGTTCCGGGGAGCTGTTTTTT. The encoded protein is CASSSTMSSGELFF.

V and J are TRBV14 and TRBJ2-7, with 8 bases fitting TRBD2. V was pared by 7 bases and J by 5 bases, with 7 bases of the junction left unmatched. Per the germline V gene, CDR1 is SGHDN and CDR2 is FVKESK. CDR3 length: 13 residues. CDR3 amino acids: CASKRLASDEQYF. In DNA, the CDR3 is TGTGCCAGCAAGAGACTAGCGTCCGACGAGCAGTACTTC.

This clone has a single count. The CDR3 here is CASSYSTVIGYTF. CDR3 coding DNA: TGTGCCAGCAGTTACTCGACAGTAATCGGCTACACCTTC. This sequence joins TRBV6-5 and TRBJ1-2; TRBD1 is a possible D gene (5 bases). Germline CDR1 and CDR2: MNHEY and SVGAGI. This CDR3 contains 13 residues. V was cut by 0 bases and J by 8 bases, with 10 bases left in between.

The gene calls are TRBV7-8 and TRBJ1-3; maybe TRBD1 (6 bases). Germline V gives CDR1 SGHVS, CDR2 FQNEAQ. CDR3 length: 16 amino acids. Deletions cut 1 base from V and 0 bases from J, with 10 bases between. The CDR3 DNA is TGTGCCAGCAGCTTAGATGGGGGGGCCTCTGGAAACACCATATATTTT. It specifies CASSLDGGASGNTIYF.